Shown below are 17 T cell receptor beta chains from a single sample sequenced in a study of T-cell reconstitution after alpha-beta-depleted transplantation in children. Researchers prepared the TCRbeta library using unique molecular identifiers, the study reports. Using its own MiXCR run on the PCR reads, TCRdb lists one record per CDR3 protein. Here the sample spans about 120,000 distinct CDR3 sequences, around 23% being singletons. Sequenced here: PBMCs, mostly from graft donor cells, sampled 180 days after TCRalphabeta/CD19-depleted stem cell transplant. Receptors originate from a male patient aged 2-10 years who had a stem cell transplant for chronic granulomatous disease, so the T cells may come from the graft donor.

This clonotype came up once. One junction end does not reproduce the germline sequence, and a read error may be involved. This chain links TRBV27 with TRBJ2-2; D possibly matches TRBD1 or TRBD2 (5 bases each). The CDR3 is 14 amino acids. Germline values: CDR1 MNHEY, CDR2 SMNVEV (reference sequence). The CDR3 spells CASSYGITVGDLFF. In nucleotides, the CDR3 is TGTGCCAGCAGTTACGGGATTACGGTTGGGGACCTGTTTTTT.

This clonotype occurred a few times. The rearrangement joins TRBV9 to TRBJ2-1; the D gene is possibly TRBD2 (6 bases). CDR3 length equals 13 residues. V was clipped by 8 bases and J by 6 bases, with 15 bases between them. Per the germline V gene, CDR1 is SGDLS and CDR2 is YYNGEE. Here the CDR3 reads CASQSGVGNEQFF. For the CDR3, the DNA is TGTGCCAGTCAATCGGGAGTCGGCAATGAGCAGTTCTTC.

CDR3 in DNA: TGTGCCAGCAGTGCCGGGACAGGGAGAATGGGCGGCTACACCTTC. It codes for CASSAGTGRMGGYTF. This chain connects TRBV7-2 to TRBJ1-2; 9 bases are shared with TRBD1. Germline V gives CDR1 SGHTA, CDR2 FQGNSA. CDR3 size: 15 residues. V lost 6 bases, J lost 8 bases, and 13 bases stayed unmatched.

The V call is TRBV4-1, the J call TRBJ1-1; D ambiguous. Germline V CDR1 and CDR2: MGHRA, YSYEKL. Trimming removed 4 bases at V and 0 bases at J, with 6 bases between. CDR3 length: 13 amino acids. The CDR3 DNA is TGCGCCAGCAGCCTTCGGATGAACACTGAAGCTTTCTTT. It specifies CASSLRMNTEAFF.

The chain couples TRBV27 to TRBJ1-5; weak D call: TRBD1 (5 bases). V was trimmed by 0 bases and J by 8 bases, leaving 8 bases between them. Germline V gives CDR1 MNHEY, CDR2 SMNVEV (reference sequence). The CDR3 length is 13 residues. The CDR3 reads CASSLSGLKPQHF. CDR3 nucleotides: TGTGCCAGCAGTTTATCGGGACTGAAGCCCCAGCATTTT.

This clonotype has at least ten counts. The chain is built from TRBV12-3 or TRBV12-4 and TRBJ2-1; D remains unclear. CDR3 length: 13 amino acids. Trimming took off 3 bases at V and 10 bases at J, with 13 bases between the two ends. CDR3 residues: CASSLVSLLEQFF. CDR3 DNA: TGTGCCAGCAGTTTGGTCTCCCTTTTAGAGCAGTTCTTC.

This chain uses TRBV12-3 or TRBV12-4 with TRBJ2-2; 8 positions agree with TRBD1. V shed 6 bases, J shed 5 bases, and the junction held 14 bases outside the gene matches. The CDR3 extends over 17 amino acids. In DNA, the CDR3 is TGTGCCAGCAGCCTAGCCCGGACAGGGAGGAGGACCGGGGAGCTGTTTTTT. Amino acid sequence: CASSLARTGRRTGELFF.

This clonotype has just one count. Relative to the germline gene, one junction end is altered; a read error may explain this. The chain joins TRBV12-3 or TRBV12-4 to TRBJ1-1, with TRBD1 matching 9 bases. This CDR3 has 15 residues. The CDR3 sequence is CASSMLGTGITESFF. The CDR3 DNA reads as TGTGCCAGCAGTATGCTAGGGACAGGGATCACTGAATCTTTCTTT.

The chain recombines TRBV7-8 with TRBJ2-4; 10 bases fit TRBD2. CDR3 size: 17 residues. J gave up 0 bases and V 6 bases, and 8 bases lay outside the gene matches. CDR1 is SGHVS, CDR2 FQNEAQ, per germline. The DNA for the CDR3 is TGTGCCAGCAGTCTTGGACTAGCGGTCCTAGCCAAAAACATTCAGTACTTC. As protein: CASSLGLAVLAKNIQYF.

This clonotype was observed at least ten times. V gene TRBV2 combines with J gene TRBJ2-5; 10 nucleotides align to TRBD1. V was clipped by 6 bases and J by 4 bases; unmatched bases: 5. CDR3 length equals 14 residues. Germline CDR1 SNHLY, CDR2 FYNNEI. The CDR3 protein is CASRAGQGVETQYF. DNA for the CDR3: TGTGCCAGCAGGGCCGGACAGGGGGTAGAGACCCAGTACTTC.

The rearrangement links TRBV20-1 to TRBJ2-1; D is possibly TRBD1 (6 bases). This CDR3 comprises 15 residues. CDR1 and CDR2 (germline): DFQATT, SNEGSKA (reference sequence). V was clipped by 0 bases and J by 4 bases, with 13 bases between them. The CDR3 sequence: CSARDGGQYYNEQFF. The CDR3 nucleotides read TGCAGTGCTAGAGATGGAGGACAGTATTACAATGAGCAGTTCTTC.

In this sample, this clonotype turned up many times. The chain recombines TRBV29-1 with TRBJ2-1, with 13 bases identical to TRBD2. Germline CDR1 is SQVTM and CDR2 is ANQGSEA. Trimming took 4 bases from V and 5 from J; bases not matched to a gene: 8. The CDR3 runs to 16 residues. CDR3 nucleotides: TGCAGCGTTGCCGCGGGACTAGCGGGAAGAAACAATGAGCAGTTCTTC. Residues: CSVAAGLAGRNNEQFF.

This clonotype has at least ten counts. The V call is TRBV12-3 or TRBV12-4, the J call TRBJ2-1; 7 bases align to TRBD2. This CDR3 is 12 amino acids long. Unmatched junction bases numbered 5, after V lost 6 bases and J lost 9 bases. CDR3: CASRLAGVEQFF. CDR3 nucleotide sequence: TGTGCCAGCAGACTGGCGGGGGTTGAGCAGTTCTTC.

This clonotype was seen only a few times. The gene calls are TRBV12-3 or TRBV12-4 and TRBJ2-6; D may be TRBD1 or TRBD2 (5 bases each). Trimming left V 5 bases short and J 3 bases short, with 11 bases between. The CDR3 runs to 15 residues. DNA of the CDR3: TGTGCCAGCAGTACCCCAGGGAGTGGGGCCAACGTCCTGACTTTC. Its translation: CASSTPGSGANVLTF.

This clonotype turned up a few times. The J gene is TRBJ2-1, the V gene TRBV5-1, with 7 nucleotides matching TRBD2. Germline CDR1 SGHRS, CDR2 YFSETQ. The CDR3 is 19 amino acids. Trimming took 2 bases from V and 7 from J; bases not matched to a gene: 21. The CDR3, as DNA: TGCGCCAGCAGCTTTGGCGCATCAGGTGGGAGGGCCTTTGGGAATGAGCAGTTCTTC. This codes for CASSFGASGGRAFGNEQFF.

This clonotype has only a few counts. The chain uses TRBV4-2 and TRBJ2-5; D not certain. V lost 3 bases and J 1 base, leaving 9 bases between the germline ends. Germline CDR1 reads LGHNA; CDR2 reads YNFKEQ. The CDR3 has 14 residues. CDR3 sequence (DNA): TGTGCCAGCAGCCACGGACGGTTCCAAGAGACCCAGTACTTC. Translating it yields CASSHGRFQETQYF.

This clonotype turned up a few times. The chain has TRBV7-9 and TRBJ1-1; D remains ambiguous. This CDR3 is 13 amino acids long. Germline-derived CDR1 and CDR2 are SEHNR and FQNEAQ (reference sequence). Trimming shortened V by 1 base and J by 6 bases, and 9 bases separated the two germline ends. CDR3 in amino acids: CASSLDSRPEAFF. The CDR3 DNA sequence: TGTGCCAGCAGCTTAGATTCTAGACCTGAAGCTTTCTTT.